Each of the 26 T cell receptor beta chains below was sequenced from the same sample in a study of cytomegalovirus exposure and HLA in healthy donors. Primers for the PCR totalled 60 Vbeta and 13 Jbeta. The data were produced by immunoSEQ multiplex PCR, yet TCRdb's version contains in-frame clones alone and is incomplete. The table lists over 100,000 clones, 55% to 75% of them singletons. The sample comprised PBMCs. The receptors were sampled from a woman between 65 and 79 years old in good health and CMV-seropositive.

In its sample, this clone was seen a few times. The chain is built from TRBV25-1 and TRBJ1-6; 10 bases map to TRBD1. The CDR3 is made up of 15 amino acids. Germline CDR1 reads MGHDK; CDR2 reads SYGVNS. After removal of 0 bases from V and 9 bases from J, the junction contained 2 bases not matched to a gene. The CDR3 spells CASSEYGTGASPLHF. The CDR3 region has the DNA TGTGCCAGCAGTGAATATGGGACAGGGGCTTCACCCCTCCACTTT. The entire variable domain, with the rest obtained from reference TRBV25-1 and TRBJ1-6, is as follows: EADIYQTPRYLVIGTGKKITLECSQTMGHDKMYWYQQDPGMELHLIHYSYGVNSTEKGDLSSESTVSRIRTEHFPLTLESARPSHTSQYLCASSEYGTGASPLHFGNGTRLTVT.

The chain joins TRBV10-1 to TRBJ2-1, with a weak D call TRBD2 (6 bases). CDR1 is WNHNN, CDR2 SYGVQD, per germline (reference sequence). Trimming shortened V by 1 base and J by 9 bases, and 7 bases separated the two germline ends. The CDR3 spans 12 residues. CDR3 sequence reads: CASSELEGEQFF. The CDR3 bases are TGCGCCAGCAGTGAGTTGGAGGGTGAGCAGTTCTTC.

This clone was seen a handful of times. The chain recombines TRBV27 with TRBJ1-4, with D possibly being TRBD1 (5 bases). CDR3 size: 15 residues. Trimming removed 7 bases at V and 7 bases at J, with 19 bases between. The germline CDR1 and CDR2 sequences are MNHEY and SMNVEV (reference sequence). CDR3 amino acids: CASKQRGGAGEKLFF. CDR3 coding DNA: TGTGCCAGCAAACAAAGAGGAGGGGCAGGTGAAAAACTGTTTTTT.

The chain joins TRBV7-2 to TRBJ2-5, with 9 bases identical to TRBD2. Unmatched junction bases numbered 6, after V lost 2 bases and J lost 2 bases. Germline lookup yields CDR1 SGHTA and CDR2 FQGNSA. This CDR3 spans 16 amino acids. This CDR3 is CASSLSSAGGQETQYF. The DNA for the CDR3 is TGTGCCAGCAGCTTAAGTAGCGCGGGGGGGCAAGAGACCCAGTACTTC.

This chain joins TRBV27 and TRBJ2-7; the match to TRBD1 covers 9 bases. V shed 4 bases and J 5 bases; nucleotides not matched to a gene: 12. The germline CDR1 and CDR2 sequences are MNHEY and SMNVEV (reference sequence). The CDR3 has 16 amino acids. CDR3 in DNA: TGTGCCAGCAGTTCCTTTGGGACAGGGCAAAACAACGAGCAGTACTTC. Translation: CASSSFGTGQNNEQYF.

J is TRBJ2-7 and V is TRBV6-1, with D perhaps TRBD2 (6 bases). CDR1 MNHNS and CDR2 SASEGT come from the germline V gene. Deletions cut 2 bases from V and 1 base from J, with 12 bases between. The CDR3 length is 15 residues. CDR3 amino acids: CASSESLAISYEQYF. The CDR3 DNA reads TGTGCCAGCAGTGAAAGCCTAGCGATATCCTACGAGCAGTACTTC.

The chain employs TRBV27 and TRBJ1-5; 7 positions match TRBD1. The V gene's germline CDR1 is MNHEY and CDR2 SMNVEV (reference sequence). The CDR3 contains 15 residues. V gave up 3 bases and J gave up 2 bases; unmatched junction bases: 4. The DNA of the CDR3 is TGTGCCAGCAGTTTGGGTCAGGGGGGCAATCAGCCCCAGCATTTT. Amino acids: CASSLGQGGNQPQHF.

V gene TRBV10-1 combines with J gene TRBJ2-7, with TRBD1 matching over 9 bases. Per germline, CDR1 WNHNN and CDR2 SYGVQD (reference sequence). V trimming: 2 bases; J trimming: 2 bases; junction bases outside the gene matches: 10. The CDR3 spans 17 residues. CDR3: CASSETFPGQGTYEQYF. Written as DNA, the CDR3 is TGCGCCAGCAGTGAGACGTTCCCGGGACAGGGTACCTACGAGCAGTACTTC.

This chain uses TRBV12-5 with TRBJ2-7, with TRBD1 as a possible D gene (5 bases). V lost 5 bases to trimming and J lost 3 bases, with 11 bases between them. Looked up from germline, CDR1 is LGHNT and CDR2 is FRNRAP. This CDR3 has 13 amino acids. The CDR3 region is CASGLGQGYEQYF. In nucleotides, the CDR3 is TGTGCTAGTGGTCTTGGACAAGGCTACGAGCAGTACTTC.

This clone was detected only a few times. The CDR3, as DNA: TGTGCCAGCAGCCAAGATCTAGGAGGGAGGGAGCTGTTTTTT. It specifies CASSQDLGGRELFF. This sequence joins TRBV4-2 and TRBJ2-2, with D perhaps TRBD2 (6 bases). The germline CDR1 and CDR2 sequences are LGHNA and YNFKEQ. The V end lost 0 bases, the J end lost 9 bases, and 11 bases lay between the germline ends. The CDR3 is made up of 14 amino acids.

The chain combines TRBV29-1 with TRBJ1-2; D gene ambiguous. Germline V gene data show CDR1 as SQVTM and CDR2 as ANQGSEA. V lost 3 bases, J lost 8 bases, and 16 bases lay in between. The CDR3 is 13 residues long. DNA of the CDR3: TGCAGCGTTGAGCGGGCGGGTAATAAAGGCTACACCTTC. Its translation: CSVERAGNKGYTF.

This chain joins TRBV6-1 and TRBJ1-1; D remains ambiguous. The germline gives CDR1 MNHNS, CDR2 SASEGT. V lost 2 bases to trimming and J lost 5 bases, with 12 bases between them. This CDR3 comprises 14 residues. Here the CDR3 DNA reads TGTGCCAGCAGTGAATCGGAGGGAAGAACTGAAGCTTTCTTT. Protein product: CASSESEGRTEAFF.

The chain recombines TRBV19 with TRBJ1-2, with D possibly being TRBD1 (5 bases). The CDR3 loop spans 13 amino acids. Trimming took off 4 bases at V and 7 bases at J, with 13 bases between the two ends. Germline V gene sequence: CDR1 LNHDA, CDR2 SQIVND (reference sequence). The CDR3 loop reads CASSSRERGGYTF. CDR3 coding DNA: TGTGCCAGTAGTAGCAGGGAAAGAGGTGGCTACACCTTC.

V gene TRBV7-9 combines with J gene TRBJ1-2; possible D gene TRBD1, 5 bases. The germline CDR1 and CDR2 sequences are SEHNR and FQNEAQ (reference sequence). The CDR3 covers 14 residues. Trimming shortened V by 3 bases and J by 1 base, and 9 bases separated the two germline ends. The CDR3 sequence is CASSFVTDNYGYTF. The CDR3 nucleotides are TGTGCCAGCAGCTTCGTGACAGATAACTATGGCTACACCTTC.

The chain uses TRBV27 and TRBJ1-3; 7 bases line up with TRBD1. Germline V gene lookup returns CDR1 MNHEY and CDR2 SMNVEV (reference sequence). The CDR3 has 14 residues. The trim removed 5 bases at V and 1 base at J, leaving 2 bases unmatched. The CDR3 loop reads CASSRQGSGNTIYF. As DNA, the CDR3 is TGTGCCAGCAGTCGACAGGGTTCTGGAAACACCATATATTTT.

This chain links TRBV9 with TRBJ2-7; maybe TRBD1 (5 bases). Per the germline V gene, CDR1 is SGDLS and CDR2 is YYNGEE. CDR3 length: 15 residues. Trimming took off 4 bases at V and 12 bases at J, with 26 bases between the two ends. The CDR3: CASSPRARQPEDLYF. CDR3 in DNA: TGTGCCAGCAGCCCCCGCGCGCGACAGCCGGAAGACCTGTACTTC.

The chain recombines TRBV20-1 with TRBJ2-5; D not resolved. Germline assignment: CDR1 DFQATT and CDR2 SNEGSKA (reference sequence). The germline V and J ends were trimmed by 6 bases and 5 bases, with 10 bases remaining between them. The CDR3 consists of 11 residues. The CDR3 DNA is TGCAGTGCGAACAGTGTTGAGACCCAGTACTTC. Protein: CSANSVETQYF.

This chain links TRBV20-1 with TRBJ1-3; a weak D match, TRBD1 (5 bases). The CDR3 consists of 11 residues. Germline lookup yields CDR1 DFQATT and CDR2 SNEGSKA (reference sequence). Deletions cut 6 bases from V and 6 bases from J, with 9 bases between. In nucleotides, the CDR3 is TGCAGTGCGGGCAGGGAAAACACCATATATTTT. Translating it yields CSAGRENTIYF.

V usage is TRBV19 and J usage is TRBJ2-3; no clear D gene. The V and J ends lost 3 bases and 1 base respectively, with 8 bases between them. CDR3 length: 14 amino acids. Germline V gene sequence: CDR1 LNHDA, CDR2 SQIVND (reference sequence). CDR3 in amino acids: CASSIGKGTDTQYF. CDR3 coding DNA: TGTGCCAGTAGTATCGGTAAAGGCACAGATACGCAGTATTTT.

V gene TRBV6-6 combines with J gene TRBJ1-4; D gene unclear. CDR3 length: 12 amino acids. The germline gives CDR1 MNHNY, CDR2 SVGAGI (reference sequence). Trimming removed 6 bases from V and 3 bases from J, with 5 bases in between. Written as DNA, the CDR3 is TGTGCCAGCAGGAGGGCTAATGAAAAACTGTTTTTT. It yields the protein CASRRANEKLFF.

This chain connects TRBV2 to TRBJ1-1; tentatively, D is TRBD1 (6 bases). V was shortened by 4 bases and J by 3 bases, with 15 bases between the two germline ends. Per the germline V gene, CDR1 is SNHLY and CDR2 is FYNNEI. The CDR3 runs to 15 residues. CDR3 sequence reads: CASSVLGGGDTEAFF. The CDR3 coding sequence is TGTGCCAGCAGTGTTCTAGGGGGTGGGGACACTGAAGCTTTCTTT.

J is TRBJ1-2 and V is TRBV4-2; D gene unclear. CDR1 and CDR2 from the germline V gene are LGHNA and YNFKEQ. The V end lost 0 bases, the J end lost 7 bases, and 9 bases lay between the germline ends. CDR3 size: 13 residues. The CDR3 bases are TGTGCCAGCAGCCAAGAAGGTGGAGGTGGCTACACCTTC. Amino acid sequence: CASSQEGGGGYTF.

The chain is built from TRBV30 and TRBJ1-2; a weak D match, TRBD1 (5 bases). CDR1 is GTSNPN, CDR2 SVGIG, per germline (reference sequence). Between the trimmed V and J ends, which lost 0 bases and 5 bases, there was a span of 13 bases. CDR3 length: 14 amino acids. The DNA of the CDR3 is TGTGCCTGGAGTGTTGGTGGGGAGGGGTATGGCTACACCTTC. This translates into CAWSVGGEGYGYTF.

This sequence joins TRBV4-1 and TRBJ2-7; TRBD1 agrees at 9 bases. The length of the CDR3 is 17 residues. The germline V gene encodes CDR1 MGHRA and CDR2 YSYEKL. J gave up 3 bases and V 1 base, and 10 bases lay outside the gene matches. The CDR3, as DNA: TGCGCCAGCAGCCAAGGAAGTGGGGGACAGGGTTACTACGAGCAGTACTTC. It encodes CASSQGSGGQGYYEQYF.

V is TRBV5-1 and J is TRBJ2-2; D possibly corresponds to TRBD2 (5 bases). The length of the CDR3 is 15 residues. Germline CDR1 reads SGHRS; CDR2 reads YFSETQ. The V gene lost 4 bases and the J gene lost 2 bases, with 12 bases spanning the gap. CDR3 bases: TGCGCCAGCAGCCCCGGGGAAGCCAACACCGGGGAGCTGTTTTTT. Encoded protein: CASSPGEANTGELFF.

In its sample, this clone was seen once. This chain links TRBV6-1 with TRBJ1-2, with D tentatively TRBD1 (5 bases). The CDR3 covers 12 residues. Germline V gene data show CDR1 as MNHNS and CDR2 as SASEGT. The V end lost 3 bases, the J end lost 8 bases, and 10 bases lay between the germline ends. The CDR3 sequence is CASSDRVEGYTF. As DNA, the CDR3 is TGTGCCAGCAGTGACAGGGTGGAGGGCTACACCTTC.